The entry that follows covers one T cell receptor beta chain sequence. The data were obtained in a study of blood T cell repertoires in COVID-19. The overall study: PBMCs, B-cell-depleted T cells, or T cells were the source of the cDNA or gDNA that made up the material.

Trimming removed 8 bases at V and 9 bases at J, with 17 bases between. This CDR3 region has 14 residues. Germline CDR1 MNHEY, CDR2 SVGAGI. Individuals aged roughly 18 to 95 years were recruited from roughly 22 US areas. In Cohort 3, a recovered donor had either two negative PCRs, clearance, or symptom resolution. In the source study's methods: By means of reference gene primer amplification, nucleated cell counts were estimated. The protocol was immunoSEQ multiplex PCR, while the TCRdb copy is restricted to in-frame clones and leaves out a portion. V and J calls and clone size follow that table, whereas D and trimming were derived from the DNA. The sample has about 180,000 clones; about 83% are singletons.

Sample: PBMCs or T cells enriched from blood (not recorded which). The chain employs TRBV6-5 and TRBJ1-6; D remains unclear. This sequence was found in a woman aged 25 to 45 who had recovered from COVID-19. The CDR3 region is CASGLGGRGSPLHF. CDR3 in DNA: TGTGCCAGCGGACTAGGAGGAAGAGGTTCACCCCTCCACTTT.